These 2 T cell receptor beta chains were all obtained from the same sample, sequenced in a study of PD-1 blockade in classical Hodgkin lymphoma. Autologous stem cell transplantation was followed by relapse in every patient, and brentuximab vedotin exposure varied. Assay used: immunoSEQ multiplex PCR; TCRdb lists only in-frame clones, some missing. The profile covers approximately 58,000 clones, with under 95% appearing a single time and about 10% taken by the ten largest. The source material was peripheral blood mononuclear cells (PBMCs), sampled before the second cycle of nivolumab. The source of these receptors is a human donor with classical Hodgkin lymphoma.

This clone has only one observation. The chain carries TRBV7-2 and TRBJ2-5, with a possible D match to TRBD2 (6 bases). Germline CDR1 reads SGHTA; CDR2 reads FQGNSA. The CDR3 has 12 amino acids. Deletions cut 3 bases from V and 6 bases from J, with 8 bases between. The CDR3 DNA follows: TGTGCCAGCAGCTTTGCGGGGCAGACCCAGTACTTC. Translated: CASSFAGQTQYF.

The V call is TRBV5-1, the J call TRBJ2-3; 12 bases map to TRBD2. CDR1 SGHRS and CDR2 YFSETQ come from the germline V gene. The ends lost 5 bases at V and 0 bases at J; junction bases unmatched: 7. The CDR3 contains 17 residues. The CDR3, as DNA: TGCGCCAGCAGGGGGACTAGCGGGTACACTAGCACAGATACGCAGTATTTT. Protein sequence: CASRGTSGYTSTDTQYF.